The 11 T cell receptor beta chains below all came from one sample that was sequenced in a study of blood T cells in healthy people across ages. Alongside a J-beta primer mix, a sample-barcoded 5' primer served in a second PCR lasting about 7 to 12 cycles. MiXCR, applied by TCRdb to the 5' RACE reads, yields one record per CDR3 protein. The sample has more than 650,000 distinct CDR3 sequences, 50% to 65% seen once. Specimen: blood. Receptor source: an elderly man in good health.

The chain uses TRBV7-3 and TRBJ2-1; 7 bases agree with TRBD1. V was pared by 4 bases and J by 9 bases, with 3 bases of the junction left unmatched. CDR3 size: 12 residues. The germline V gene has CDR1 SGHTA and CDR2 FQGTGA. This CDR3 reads CASSSAGGEQFF. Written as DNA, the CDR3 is TGTGCCAGCAGCTCCGCAGGGGGTGAGCAGTTCTTC. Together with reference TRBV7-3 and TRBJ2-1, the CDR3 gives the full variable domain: GAGVSQTPSNKVTEKGKYVELRCDPISGHTALYWYRQSLGQGPEFLIYFQGTGAADDSGLPNDRFFAVRPEGSVSTLKIQRTERGDSAVYLCASSSAGGEQFFGPGTRLTVL.

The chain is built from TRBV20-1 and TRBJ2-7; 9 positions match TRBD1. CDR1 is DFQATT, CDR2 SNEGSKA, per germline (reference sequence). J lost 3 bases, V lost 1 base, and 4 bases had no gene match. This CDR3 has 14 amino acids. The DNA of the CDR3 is TGCAGTGCTAGAGGGGGGACAGGGAGCTACGAGCAGTACTTC. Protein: CSARGGTGSYEQYF.

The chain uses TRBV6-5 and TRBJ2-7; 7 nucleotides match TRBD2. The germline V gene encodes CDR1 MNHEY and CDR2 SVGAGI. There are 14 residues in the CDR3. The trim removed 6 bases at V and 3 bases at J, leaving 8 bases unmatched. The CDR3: CASRASGLIYEQYF. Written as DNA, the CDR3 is TGTGCCAGCAGGGCCTCGGGACTAATCTACGAGCAGTACTTC.

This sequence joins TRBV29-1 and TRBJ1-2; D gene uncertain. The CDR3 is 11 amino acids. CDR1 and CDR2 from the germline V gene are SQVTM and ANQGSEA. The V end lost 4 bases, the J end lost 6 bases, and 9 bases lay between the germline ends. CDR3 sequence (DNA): TGCAGCGTTGCGGACGGGGATGGCTACACCTTC. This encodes CSVADGDGYTF. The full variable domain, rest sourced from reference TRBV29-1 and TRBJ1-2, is SAVISQKPSRDICQRGTSLTIQCQVDSQVTMMFWYRQQPGQSLTLIATANQGSEATYESGFVIDKFPISRPNLTFSTLTVSNMSPEDSSIYLCSVADGDGYTFGSGTRLTVV.

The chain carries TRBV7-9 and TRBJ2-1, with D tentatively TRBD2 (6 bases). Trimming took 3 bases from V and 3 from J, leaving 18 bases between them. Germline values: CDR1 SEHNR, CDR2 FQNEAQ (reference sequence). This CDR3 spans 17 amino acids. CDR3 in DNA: TGTGCCAGCAGCTTTAATCCGGGAGCAGGGTTCTACAATGAGCAGTTCTTC. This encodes CASSFNPGAGFYNEQFF. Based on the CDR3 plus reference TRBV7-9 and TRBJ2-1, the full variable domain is DTGVSQNPRHKITKRGQNVTFRCDPISEHNRLYWYRQTLGQGPEFLTYFQNEAQLEKSRLLSDRFSAERPKGSFSTLEIQRTEQGDSAMYLCASSFNPGAGFYNEQFFGPGTRLTVL.

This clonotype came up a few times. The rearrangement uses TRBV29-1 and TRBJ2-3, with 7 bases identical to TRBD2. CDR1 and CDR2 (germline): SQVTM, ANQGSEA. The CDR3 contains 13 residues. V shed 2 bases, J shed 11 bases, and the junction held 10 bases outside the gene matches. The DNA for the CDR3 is TGCAGCGTTGAACTAGCGGCCCGGGGAGGGCAGTATTTT. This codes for CSVELAARGGQYF.

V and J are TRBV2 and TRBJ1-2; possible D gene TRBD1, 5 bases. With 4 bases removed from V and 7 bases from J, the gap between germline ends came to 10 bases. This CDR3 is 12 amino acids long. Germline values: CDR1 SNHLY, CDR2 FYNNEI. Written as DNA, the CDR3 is TGTGCCAGCAGTGCGGAAGGGGCTGGCTACACCTTC. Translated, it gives CASSAEGAGYTF.

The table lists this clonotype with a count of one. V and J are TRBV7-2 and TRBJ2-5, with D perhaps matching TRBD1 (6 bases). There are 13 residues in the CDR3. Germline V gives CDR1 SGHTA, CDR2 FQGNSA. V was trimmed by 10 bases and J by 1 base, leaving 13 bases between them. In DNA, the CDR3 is TGTGCCACCCAGAGGGGGTCCCAAGAGACCCAGTACTTC. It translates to CATQRGSQETQYF.

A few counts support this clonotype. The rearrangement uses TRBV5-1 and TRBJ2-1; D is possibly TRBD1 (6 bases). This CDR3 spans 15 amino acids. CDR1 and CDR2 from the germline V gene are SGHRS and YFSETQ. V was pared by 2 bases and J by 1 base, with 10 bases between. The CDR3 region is CASSFNQGSYNEQFF. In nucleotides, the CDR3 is TGCGCCAGCAGCTTTAACCAGGGGTCCTACAATGAGCAGTTCTTC. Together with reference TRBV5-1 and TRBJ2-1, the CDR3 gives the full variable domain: KAGVTQTPRYLIKTRGQQVTLSCSPISGHRSVSWYQQTPGQGLQFLFEYFSETQRNKGNFPGRFSGRQFSNSRSEMNVSTLELGDSALYLCASSFNQGSYNEQFFGPGTRLTVL.

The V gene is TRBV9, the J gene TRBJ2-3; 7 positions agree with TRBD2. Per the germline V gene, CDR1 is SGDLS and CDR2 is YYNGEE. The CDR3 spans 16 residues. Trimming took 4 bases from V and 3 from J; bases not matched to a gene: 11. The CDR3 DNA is TGTGCCAGCAGCACGCGGAGCGGGGCGAGGACAGATACGCAGTATTTT. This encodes CASSTRSGARTDTQYF.

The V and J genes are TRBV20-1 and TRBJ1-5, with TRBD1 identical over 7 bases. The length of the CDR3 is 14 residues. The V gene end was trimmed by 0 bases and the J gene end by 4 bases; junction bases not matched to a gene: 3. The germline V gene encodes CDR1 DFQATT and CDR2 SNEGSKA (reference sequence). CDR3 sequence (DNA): TGCAGTGCTAGAGATCGACAGGGTAATCAGCCCCAGCATTTT. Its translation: CSARDRQGNQPQHF.